The 10 T cell receptor beta chains reported below all come from one sample, sequenced in a study of blood T cell repertoires in COVID-19. Some clones are missing from TCRdb's copy, which holds only in-frame ones; the method was immunoSEQ multiplex PCR. The sample consists of about 69,000 clones, 91% of them appearing once. Sequencing input: peripheral blood. Receptors originate from a woman aged 55-70 years with active COVID-19.

This chain joins TRBV27 and TRBJ1-5, with a possible D match to TRBD1 (5 bases). This CDR3 region has 16 residues. Per the germline V gene, CDR1 is MNHEY and CDR2 is SMNVEV (reference sequence). The ends were cut back, 3 bases at V and 0 bases at J, with 12 bases in the middle. For the CDR3, the DNA is TGTGCCAGCAGTTTTACGGGGGGGGTTAGCAATCAGCCCCAGCATTTT. Encoded protein: CASSFTGGVSNQPQHF.

CDR3 amino acids: CASSQQGQINYGYTF. CDR3 nucleotide sequence: TGCGCCAGCAGTCAACAGGGACAGATTAACTATGGCTACACCTTC. The chain carries TRBV23-1 and TRBJ1-2; 7 nucleotides match TRBD1. TRBV23-1 counts as an open reading frame of uncertain function. The J segment lost 1 base and the V segment lost 2 bases, leaving 4 bases of the junction unmatched. This CDR3 contains 15 residues.

The chain combines TRBV2 with TRBJ2-3; 8 bases fit TRBD2. Germline V gene sequence: CDR1 SNHLY, CDR2 FYNNEI. The CDR3 totals 17 residues. With V trimmed by 2 bases and J by 4 bases, 11 bases remained unmatched. DNA of the CDR3: TGTGCCAGCAGTGAAAGGGCGGGAGGTATCTTGGCAGATACGCAGTATTTT. This translates into CASSERAGGILADTQYF.

The chain carries TRBV18 and TRBJ1-5, with TRBD1 matching 10 bases. This CDR3 has 14 amino acids. Germline CDR1 is KGHSH and CDR2 is LQKENI. Trimming cost V 6 bases and J 5 bases; bases outside gene matches: 4. CDR3 loop: CASSIGQGDQPQHF. CDR3 DNA: TGTGCCAGCTCCATCGGACAGGGGGATCAGCCCCAGCATTTT.

The chain employs TRBV28 and TRBJ1-5; TRBD1 might be the D (5 bases). V lost 2 bases to trimming and J lost 1 base, with 12 bases between them. The CDR3 covers 16 residues. CDR1 and CDR2 from the germline V gene are MDHEN and SYDVKM. CDR3 protein: CASSLGGVSSNQPQHF. Written as DNA, the CDR3 is TGTGCCAGCAGTTTAGGGGGGGTATCAAGCAATCAGCCCCAGCATTTT.

The J gene is TRBJ2-7, the V gene TRBV25-1; D may be TRBD1 (6 bases). CDR1 MGHDK and CDR2 SYGVNS come from the germline V gene. V lost 1 base and J lost 3, with 10 bases in between. The length of the CDR3 is 14 residues. CDR3 sequence: CASSEFGGVYEQYF. The CDR3 bases are TGTGCCAGCAGTGAATTTGGGGGCGTCTACGAGCAGTACTTC.

This chain uses TRBV29-1 with TRBJ1-1, with D tentatively TRBD1 (6 bases). V was trimmed by 6 bases and J by 6 bases, leaving 14 bases between them. Germline CDR1 and CDR2: SQVTM and ANQGSEA. The CDR3 runs 12 residues. The CDR3: CSVGQGGSEAFF. CDR3 bases: TGCAGCGTGGGACAAGGGGGATCTGAAGCTTTCTTT.

This CDR3 is CASSQQTSGRAGELFF. CDR3 bases: TGTGCCAGCAGCCAACAGACTAGCGGGAGGGCCGGGGAGCTGTTTTTT. V usage is TRBV3-1 (or the pseudogene TRBV3-2) and J usage is TRBJ2-2, with TRBD2 identical over 14 bases. Germline V gene data show CDR1 as LGHDT and CDR2 as YNNKEL (reference sequence). The CDR3 contains 16 residues. Trimming removed 2 bases from V and 6 bases from J; junction bases left unmatched: 2.

The genes are TRBV3-1 (or the pseudogene TRBV3-2) and TRBJ2-1, with TRBD2 as a possible D gene (6 bases). The CDR3 consists of 17 residues. From germline, CDR1 is LGHDT and CDR2 YNNKEL (reference sequence). V shed 1 base and J shed 0 bases, with 13 bases lying between them. CDR3 sequence reads: CASSQAGRGSSYNEQFF. The DNA of the CDR3 is TGTGCCAGCAGCCAAGCCGGTCGGGGGAGCTCCTACAATGAGCAGTTCTTC.

The V and J genes are TRBV28 and TRBJ1-5, with D hard to call. Trimming left V 2 bases short and J 6 bases short, with 8 bases between. The germline V gene has CDR1 MDHEN and CDR2 SYDVKM. The CDR3 totals 13 residues. The DNA for the CDR3 is TGTGCCAGCAGTTTACAGGCAGGTCAGCCCCAGCATTTT. Translating it yields CASSLQAGQPQHF.